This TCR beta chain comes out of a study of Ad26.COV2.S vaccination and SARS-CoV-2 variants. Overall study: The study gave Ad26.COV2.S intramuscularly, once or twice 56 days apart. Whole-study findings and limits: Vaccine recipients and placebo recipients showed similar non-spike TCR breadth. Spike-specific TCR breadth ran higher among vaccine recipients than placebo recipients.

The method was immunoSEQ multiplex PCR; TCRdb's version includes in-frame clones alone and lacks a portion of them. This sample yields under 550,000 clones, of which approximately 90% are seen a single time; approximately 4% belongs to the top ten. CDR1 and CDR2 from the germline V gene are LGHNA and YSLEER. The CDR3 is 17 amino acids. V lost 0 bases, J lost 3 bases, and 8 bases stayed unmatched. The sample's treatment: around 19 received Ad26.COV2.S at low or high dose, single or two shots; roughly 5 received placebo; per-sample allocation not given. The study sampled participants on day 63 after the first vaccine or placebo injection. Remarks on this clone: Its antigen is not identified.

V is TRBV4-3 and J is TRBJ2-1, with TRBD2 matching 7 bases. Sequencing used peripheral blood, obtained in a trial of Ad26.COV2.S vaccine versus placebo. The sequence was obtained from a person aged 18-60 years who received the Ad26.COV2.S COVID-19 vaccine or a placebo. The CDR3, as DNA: TGCGCCAGCAGCCAAGAGCGGGGGAATCGCCGCTACAATGAGCAGTTCTTC. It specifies CASSQERGNRRYNEQFF.